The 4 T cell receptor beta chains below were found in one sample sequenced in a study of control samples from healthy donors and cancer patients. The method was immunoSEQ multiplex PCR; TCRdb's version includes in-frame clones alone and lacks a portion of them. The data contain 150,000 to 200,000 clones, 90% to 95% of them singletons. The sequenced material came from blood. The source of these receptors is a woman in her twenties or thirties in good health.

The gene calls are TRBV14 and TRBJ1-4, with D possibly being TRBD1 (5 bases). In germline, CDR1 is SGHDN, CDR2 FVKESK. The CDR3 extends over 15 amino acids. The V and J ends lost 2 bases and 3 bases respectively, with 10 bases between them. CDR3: CASSQNLGPNEKLFF. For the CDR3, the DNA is TGTGCCAGCAGCCAAAATCTGGGACCTAATGAAAAACTGTTTTTT.

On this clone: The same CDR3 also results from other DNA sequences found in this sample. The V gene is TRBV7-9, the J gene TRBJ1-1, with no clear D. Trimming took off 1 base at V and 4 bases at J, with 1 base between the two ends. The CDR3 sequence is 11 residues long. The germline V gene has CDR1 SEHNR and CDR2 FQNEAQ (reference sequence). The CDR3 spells CASSLGTEAFF. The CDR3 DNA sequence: TGTGCCAGCAGCTTAGGCACTGAAGCTTTCTTT. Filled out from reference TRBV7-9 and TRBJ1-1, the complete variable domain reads DTGVSQNPRHKITKRGQNVTFRCDPISEHNRLYWYRQTLGQGPEFLTYFQNEAQLEKSRLLSDRFSAERPKGSFSTLEIQRTEQGDSAMYLCASSLGTEAFFGQGTRLTVV.

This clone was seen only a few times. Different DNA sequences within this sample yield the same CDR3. In DNA form, the CDR3 reads TGTGCCAGTAGTATCGGACAGGGGGCCTACGAGCAGTACTTC. Translation gives CASSIGQGAYEQYF. This chain connects TRBV19 to TRBJ2-7, with 10 bases that match TRBD1. From germline, CDR1 is LNHDA and CDR2 SQIVND (reference sequence). The V gene end was trimmed by 3 bases and the J gene end by 2 bases; junction bases not matched to a gene: 1. There are 14 residues in the CDR3.

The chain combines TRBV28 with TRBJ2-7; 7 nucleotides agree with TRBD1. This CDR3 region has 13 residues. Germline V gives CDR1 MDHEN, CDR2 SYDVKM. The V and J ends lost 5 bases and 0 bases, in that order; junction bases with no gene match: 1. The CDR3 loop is CASSRDSSYEQYF. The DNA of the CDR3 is TGTGCCAGCAGTCGGGACAGCTCCTACGAGCAGTACTTC.